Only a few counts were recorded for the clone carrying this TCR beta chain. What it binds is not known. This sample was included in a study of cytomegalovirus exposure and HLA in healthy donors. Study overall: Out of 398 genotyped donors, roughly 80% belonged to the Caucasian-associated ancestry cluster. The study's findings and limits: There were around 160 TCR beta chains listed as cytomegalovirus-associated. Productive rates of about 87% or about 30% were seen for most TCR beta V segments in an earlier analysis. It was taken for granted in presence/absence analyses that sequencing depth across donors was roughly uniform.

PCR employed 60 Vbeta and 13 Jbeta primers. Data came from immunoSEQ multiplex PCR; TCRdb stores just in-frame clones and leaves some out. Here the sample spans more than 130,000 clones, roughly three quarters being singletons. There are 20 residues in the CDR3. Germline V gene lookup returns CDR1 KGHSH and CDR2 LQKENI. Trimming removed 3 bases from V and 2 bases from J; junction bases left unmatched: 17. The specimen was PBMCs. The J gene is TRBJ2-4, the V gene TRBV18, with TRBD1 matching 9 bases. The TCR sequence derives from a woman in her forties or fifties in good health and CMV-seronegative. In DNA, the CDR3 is TGTGCCAGCTCACCGGGACAGGGATCTTATGGGGCCTTTCCCAAAAACATTCAGTACTTC. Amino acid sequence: CASSPGQGSYGAFPKNIQYF.